The rows below give T cell receptor beta chains drawn from one sample of a study of T cell changes during pregnancy in multiple sclerosis. Sequencing used immunoSEQ multiplex PCR; TCRdb keeps in-frame clones, though not all of them. The sample records 80,000 to 100,000 clones, 75% to 95% being singletons. The sequencing used peripheral blood, collected after pregnancy. The receptors stem from a female donor in good health, enrolled as a control in a pregnancy study. CDR3s include the opening cysteine and the closing phenylalanine or tryptophan. D genes are given only for firm matches. Where a row states a size, it is once, few, many or the class of an expanded clone; other rows omit it.

j_call,clone_size,v_call,d_call,cdr3_nt,cdr3_aa
TRBJ1-6,-,TRBV5-6,TRBD1,TGTGCCAGCAGGGGGACAGGGGAGGCTTTCCTCCACTTT,CASRGTGEAFLHF
TRBJ1-1,-,TRBV4-2,-,TGTGCCAGCAGCCAAAGGACAGCTCGAACCCTTATGAACACTGAAGCTTTCTTT,CASSQRTARTLMNTEAFF
TRBJ1-3,-,TRBV4-3,-,TGCGCCAGCAGCCAGCACAGCTCTGGAAACACCATATATTTT,CASSQHSSGNTIYF
TRBJ2-4,-,TRBV4-3,-,TGCGCCAGCAGCCAAGAAGCCGGTATAGCCAAAAACATTCAGTACTTC,CASSQEAGIAKNIQYF
TRBJ2-1,once,TRBV18,-,TGTGCCAGCGGCAGGGGTGAGAACAATGAGCAGTTCTTC,CASGRGENNEQFF
TRBJ2-2,-,TRBV5-7,TRBD1,TGTGCCAGCAGCGAGGGACAGGGAGGCACCGGGGAGCTGTTTTTT,CASSEGQGGTGELFF
TRBJ2-1,-,TRBV7-2,TRBD2,TGTGCCAGCAGCGTAAATAGCGGGCCCGGGGATGAGCAGTTCTTC,CASSVNSGPGDEQFF
TRBJ2-2,-,TRBV7-9,TRBD2,TGTGCCGGCACGAGCCGTGGGACTAGCGACACCGGGGAGCTGTTTTTT,CAGTSRGTSDTGELFF
TRBJ2-1,-,TRBV4-1,-,TGCGCCAGCAGCCAAGAAGGGCGAGGAGGGAATGAGCAGTTCTTC,CASSQEGRGGNEQFF
TRBJ2-2,-,TRBV5-4,TRBD1,TGTGCCAGCAGCTTGGGGGGGACAGGGTTCGGGGAGCTGTTTTTT,CASSLGGTGFGELFF
TRBJ2-3,-,TRBV5-4,TRBD2,TGTGCCAGCACTAGCGGGGGGCACACAGATACGCAGTATTTT,CASTSGGHTDTQYF
TRBJ1-2,few,TRBV15,-,TGTGCCACTTCAACAAGGGGTTATGGTGGCTACACCTTC,CATSTRGYGGYTF
TRBJ2-5,-,TRBV15,TRBD1,TGTGCCACCAGCCTTACAGGGGGAGAGACCCAGTACTTC,CATSLTGGETQYF
TRBJ2-7,once,TRBV5-1,-,TGCGCCAGCAGCCGGGACAACCCCTACGAGCAGTACTTC,CASSRDNPYEQYF
TRBJ1-1,once,TRBV7-2,-,TGTGCCAGCAGCTTCCCCATTTCTGAAGCTTTCTTT,CASSFPISEAFF
TRBJ2-1,-,TRBV29-1,-,TGCAGCGTTGGGGGAGGCGGGAACAATGAGCAGTTCTTC,CSVGGGGNNEQFF
TRBJ1-2,-,TRBV5-6,-,TGTGCCAGCAGCGGCCGAGGCAGGGGCTTAGGCTACACCTTC,CASSGRGRGLGYTF
TRBJ2-1,-,TRBV9,-,TGTGCCAGCAGCGTCGAGGGGGGGTCAAACAATGAGCAGTTCTTC,CASSVEGGSNNEQFF
TRBJ1-4,-,TRBV27,-,TGTGCCAGCAGTTTATCGGCCAGGGGTTTTGAAAAACTGTTTTTT,CASSLSARGFEKLFF
TRBJ2-1,once,TRBV2,-,TGTGCCAGCAGTGGTGGGGGCGCGGGCAATGAGCAGTTCTTC,CASSGGGAGNEQFF
TRBJ2-7,once,TRBV6-5,TRBD2,TGTGCCAGCAGTGGGGGGGACTACGAGCAGTACTTC,CASSGGDYEQYF
TRBJ2-7,-,TRBV5-4,TRBD1,TGTGCCAGCAGCTCCGCGGGACAGGCCTACGAGCAGTACTTC,CASSSAGQAYEQYF
TRBJ1-6,few,TRBV2,-,TGTGCCAGCAGTACGCTAAGCTCCTATAATTCACCCCTCCACTTT,CASSTLSSYNSPLHF
TRBJ2-5,-,TRBV29-1,TRBD2,TGCAGCGTTGTTAGACTAGCGTCCAACCCCCAAGAGACCCAGTACTTC,CSVVRLASNPQETQYF
TRBJ2-1,-,TRBV4-3,-,TGCGCCAGCAGCCAAGATTGGAGGGGGGGCCGTAATGAGCAGTTCTTC,CASSQDWRGGRNEQFF
TRBJ2-2,once,TRBV7-6,TRBD2,TGTGCCAGCAGCCCTCGGACTAGCGGGGGGGGTGTCACCGGGGAGCTGTTTTTT,CASSPRTSGGGVTGELFF
TRBJ2-1,-,TRBV29-1,-,TGCAGCGTTTCAGGGTCCTACAATGAGCAGTTCTTC,CSVSGSYNEQFF
TRBJ2-3,-,TRBV7-9,-,TGTGCCAGCAGCTCGCGGGACGGAACAGATACGCAGTATTTT,CASSSRDGTDTQYF
TRBJ2-2,-,TRBV28,TRBD1,TGTGCCAGCACCTGGGGGACAGCGAACACCGGGGAGCTGTTTTTT,CASTWGTANTGELFF
TRBJ2-7,-,TRBV27,-,TGTGCCAGCAGTTTATGGAGCCTAACAGGTACCTACGAGCAGTACTTC,CASSLWSLTGTYEQYF
TRBJ1-6,few,TRBV11-2,-,TGTGCCAGCAGCACCCTACCAGGGGATAATTCACCCCTCCACTTT,CASSTLPGDNSPLHF
TRBJ1-1,once,TRBV7-9,-,TGTGCCAGCAGCATACAGGAGAACACTGAAGCTTTCTTT,CASSIQENTEAFF
TRBJ2-6,-,TRBV19,-,TGTGCCAGTAGTCTTGGCAGGGGCTTCACTGGGGCCAACGTCCTGACTTTC,CASSLGRGFTGANVLTF
TRBJ1-6,-,TRBV4-3,-,TGCGCCAGCAGCCAAGACCTGGCCGTCTCCTATAATTCACCCCTCCACTTT,CASSQDLAVSYNSPLHF
TRBJ2-7,-,TRBV4-3,TRBD1,TGCGCCAGCAGCCAAGATGGGGGACAGAGTTCCTACGAGCAGTACTTC,CASSQDGGQSSYEQYF
TRBJ2-1,once,TRBV9,-,TGTGCCAGCAGCGCCCCGGGGACATCCTACAATGAGCAGTTCTTC,CASSAPGTSYNEQFF
TRBJ1-2,-,TRBV7-9,-,TGTGCCAGCAGCCCCGACAGTCGCTATGGCTACACCTTC,CASSPDSRYGYTF
TRBJ1-1,few,TRBV28,-,TGTGCCAGCAGTTTATCTCCCCTTCCCCGACAGGAATTT,CASSLSPLPRQEF
TRBJ2-2,-,TRBV7-2,-,TGTGCCAGCAGCCAAGACAGCGGGGAGCTGTTTTTT,CASSQDSGELFF
TRBJ2-7,once,TRBV18,-,TGTGCCAGCTCACCTCCGGGTGTTCAAGGCGAGCAGTACTTC,CASSPPGVQGEQYF
TRBJ1-1,-,TRBV5-6,-,TGTGCCAGCAGCTCCGATTTGGGGAGTGGGGCTGAAGCTTTCTTT,CASSSDLGSGAEAFF
TRBJ2-5,-,TRBV28,TRBD1,TGTGCCACCAAAAGGGGGCAGCTCCAAGAGACCCAGTACTTC,CATKRGQLQETQYF
TRBJ2-1,once,TRBV4-1,TRBD1,TGCGCCAGCAGCCAAGTTGGGACAGGCGCCACCTACAATGAGCAGTTCTTC,CASSQVGTGATYNEQFF
TRBJ2-7,-,TRBV7-9,-,TGTGCCAGCAGCTTAGTCGGGGATTACTCCTACGAGCAGTACTTC,CASSLVGDYSYEQYF
TRBJ1-5,-,TRBV27,-,TGTGCCAGCGCTTTGGGGGGTCACAGCAATCAGCCCCAGCATTTT,CASALGGHSNQPQHF
TRBJ1-1,-,TRBV2,-,TGTGCCAGCAGTGCCGATTCCAGCACTGAAGCTTTCTTT,CASSADSSTEAFF
TRBJ2-1,-,TRBV25-1,TRBD2,TGTGCCAGCAGTGAAGGGACTAGCGGACCCTACAATGAGCAGTTCTTC,CASSEGTSGPYNEQFF
TRBJ2-5,-,TRBV9,-,TGTGCCAGCAGCGTATGTTTTTTCGGGGTCGCTCCTATAGAGACCCAGTACTTC,CASSVCFFGVAPIETQYF
TRBJ1-2,once,TRBV7-3,-,TGTGCCAGCAGCCCACAGCCCTTCTATGGCTACACCTTC,CASSPQPFYGYTF
TRBJ2-2,-,TRBV5-1,TRBD2,TGCGCCAGCAGCCCCCGGGCGGGGGGAGACAGCGGGGAGCTGTTTTTT,CASSPRAGGDSGELFF
TRBJ2-1,-,TRBV2,-,TGTGCCAGCAGATTTGGGGGGTGGGGTGAGCAGTTCTTC,CASRFGGWGEQFF
TRBJ2-7,-,TRBV4-1,-,TGCGCCAGCAGCCAAGATTCGGCAGACACCTACGAGCAGTACTTC,CASSQDSADTYEQYF
TRBJ1-5,-,TRBV7-8,-,TGTGCCAGCAGCCAGGGGCGAGGTTTTCAGCCCCAGCATTTT,CASSQGRGFQPQHF
TRBJ2-2,-,TRBV5-8,TRBD2,TGTGCCAGCAGCCCCTTTAGCGGGGCGGGTACCGGGGAGCTGTTTTTT,CASSPFSGAGTGELFF